One sample yielded the 21 T cell receptor beta chains listed below, sequenced in a study of T cell responses to AZD1222 COVID-19 vaccine. The assay was immunoSEQ multiplex PCR, and TCRdb's table has in-frame clones only and misses some. Among some 140,000 clones listed, under 95% were seen once. The source was peripheral blood, collected on day 0 of AZD1222 vaccination. The source is an adult in good health.

This CDR3 reads CASTRSSLAGVEETQYF. CDR3 DNA: TGTGCCAGCACCCGATCCTCTCTAGCGGGGGTTGAGGAGACCCAGTACTTC. This chain joins TRBV7-9 and TRBJ2-5; 10 bases are a match to TRBD2. The CDR3 is 17 residues long. After removal of 7 bases from V and 5 bases from J, the junction contained 16 bases not matched to a gene. Germline CDR1 is SEHNR and CDR2 is FQNEAQ (reference sequence).

The V call is TRBV6-5, the J call TRBJ1-1, with unresolved D. Trimming took 10 bases from V and 4 from J, leaving 13 bases between them. Germline CDR1 MNHEY, CDR2 SVGAGI. The CDR3 runs to 12 residues. In nucleotides, the CDR3 is TGTGCCACCCGGGGTGGGAGCACTGAAGCTTTCTTT. Its translation is CATRGGSTEAFF.

This rearrangement joins TRBV4-1 to TRBJ2-1; D might be TRBD2 (5 bases). The CDR3 runs to 15 residues. The ends were cut back, 2 bases at V and 0 bases at J, with 8 bases in the middle. Germline CDR1 and CDR2: MGHRA and YSYEKL. The CDR3 region is CASSQLGSSYNEQFF. In DNA form, the CDR3 reads TGCGCCAGCAGCCAATTGGGGAGCTCCTACAATGAGCAGTTCTTC.

The chain links TRBV12-5 to TRBJ1-1, with D unclear. Germline CDR1 is LGHNT and CDR2 is FRNRAP. V was pared by 0 bases and J by 2 bases, with 1 base between. There are 12 residues in the CDR3. The CDR3 region is CASGLVNTEAFF. The CDR3 DNA reads as TGTGCTAGTGGTTTGGTCAACACTGAAGCTTTCTTT.

The genes are TRBV6-5 and TRBJ1-1; D is ambiguous. V lost 4 bases and J 0 bases, leaving 9 bases between the germline ends. The CDR3 is 14 amino acids. Germline V gene lookup returns CDR1 MNHEY and CDR2 SVGAGI. CDR3 bases: TGTGCCAGCAGTTCGCGTGTAGTGAACACTGAAGCTTTCTTT. Its translation: CASSSRVVNTEAFF.

This clone was seen more than once but under ten times. This chain uses TRBV18 with TRBJ1-1, with TRBD1 matching over 7 bases. Germline values: CDR1 KGHSH, CDR2 LQKENI. CDR3 length: 14 amino acids. V lost 4 bases, J lost 1 base, and 3 bases stayed unmatched. DNA of the CDR3: TGTGCCAGCTCACGTCAGGGGGGGAACACTGAAGCTTTCTTT. This gives the protein CASSRQGGNTEAFF.

V and J are TRBV11-2 and TRBJ1-2, with a possible D match to TRBD1 (5 bases). Germline assignment: CDR1 SGHAT and CDR2 FQNNGV. Trimming shortened V by 5 bases and J by 3 bases, and 10 bases separated the two germline ends. This CDR3 has 13 residues. CDR3 nucleotide sequence: TGTGCCAGCAGCCCTACAGGAGACTATGGCTACACCTTC. Translating gives CASSPTGDYGYTF.

The chain uses TRBV2 and TRBJ2-3; D may be TRBD1 (6 bases). This CDR3 contains 13 residues. V dropped 6 bases and J dropped 3 bases, with 10 bases sitting between them. The germline V gene encodes CDR1 SNHLY and CDR2 FYNNEI. CDR3 bases: TGTGCCAGCAGCGCTGACAGGACAGATACGCAGTATTTT. Residues: CASSADRTDTQYF.

The chain couples TRBV5-5 to TRBJ1-1; the D is unclear. V lost 4 bases and J lost 0, with 7 bases in between. The CDR3 consists of 13 residues. Germline V CDR1 and CDR2: SGHKS, YYEKEE (reference sequence). The CDR3 is CASSTKMNTEAFF. As DNA, the CDR3 is TGTGCCAGCAGCACCAAGATGAACACTGAAGCTTTCTTT.

This chain links TRBV27 with TRBJ2-5; D perhaps matches TRBD1 (6 bases). The V end lost 3 bases, the J end lost 2 bases, and 7 bases lay between the germline ends. Germline V gene data show CDR1 as MNHEY and CDR2 as SMNVEV (reference sequence). The CDR3 spans 13 residues. Written as DNA, the CDR3 is TGTGCCAGCAGTTTGAGGGGGCAAGAGACCCAGTACTTC. Translating gives CASSLRGQETQYF.

Only a few counts were recorded for this clone. The chain recombines TRBV2 with TRBJ1-5, with D tentatively TRBD1 (5 bases). This CDR3 has 14 amino acids. CDR1 is SNHLY and CDR2 is FYNNEI in the germline V gene. Trimming cost V 5 bases and J 6 bases, with 14 bases left between them. The CDR3 sequence is CASSTLGGIQPQHF. CDR3 DNA: TGTGCCAGCAGTACCCTGGGGGGGATTCAGCCCCAGCATTTT.

J is TRBJ2-1 and V is TRBV12-3 or TRBV12-4, with a weak D call TRBD2 (5 bases). The CDR3 loop spans 13 amino acids. Trimming removed 3 bases at V and 6 bases at J, with 9 bases between. The CDR3 region has the DNA TGTGCCAGCAGTTTTTTAAGCGGCAATGAGCAGTTCTTC. As protein: CASSFLSGNEQFF.

V gene TRBV25-1 combines with J gene TRBJ1-6; D uncertain. CDR1 is MGHDK and CDR2 is SYGVNS in the germline V gene. The CDR3 is 13 residues long. Trimming took 4 bases from V and 6 from J, leaving 7 bases between them. The CDR3 DNA is TGTGCCAGCAGTGTTCCCGGTAATTCACCCCTCCACTTT. Its protein product is CASSVPGNSPLHF.

This chain links TRBV7-9 with TRBJ1-2; the match to TRBD1 covers 7 bases. Trimming took 5 bases from V and 5 from J; bases not matched to a gene: 14. CDR3 length: 16 residues. CDR1 is SEHNR, CDR2 FQNEAQ, per germline (reference sequence). For the CDR3, the DNA is TGTGCCAGCAGCGGGACAGCAAACTTCCGAAGATATGGCTACACCTTC. It translates to CASSGTANFRRYGYTF.

V and J are TRBV2 and TRBJ1-5; tentatively, D is TRBD1 (5 bases). V gave up 6 bases and J gave up 5 bases, with 14 bases separating them. The germline V gene encodes CDR1 SNHLY and CDR2 FYNNEI. CDR3 length: 14 residues. CDR3 sequence reads: CASRWEWGDQPQHF. CDR3 coding DNA: TGTGCCAGCAGATGGGAGTGGGGGGATCAGCCCCAGCATTTT.

V gene TRBV9 combines with J gene TRBJ2-7, with 7 bases lining up with TRBD1. The CDR3 covers 14 residues. The V and J ends lost 3 bases and 6 bases, in that order; junction bases with no gene match: 9. Germline V CDR1 and CDR2: SGDLS, YYNGEE. The DNA for the CDR3 is TGTGCCAGCAGCGCCTCTACAGGGGTCGGCGAGCAGTACTTC. Translation gives CASSASTGVGEQYF.

The rearrangement joins TRBV6-5 to TRBJ1-3; unclear D gene. The germline gives CDR1 MNHEY, CDR2 SVGAGI. This CDR3 spans 13 amino acids. V lost 7 bases to trimming and J lost 0 bases, with 7 bases between them. The chain's CDR3 is CASNIYSGNTIYF. The CDR3 DNA is TGTGCCAGCAACATTTACTCTGGAAACACCATATATTTT.

The rearrangement uses TRBV6-1 and TRBJ1-3; TRBD1 aligns across 7 bases. This CDR3 spans 16 amino acids. V dropped 2 bases and J dropped 11; count of bases not matched to a gene: 15. Germline V gene data show CDR1 as MNHNS and CDR2 as SASEGT. The CDR3 bases are TGTGCCAGCAGTGAATCTCGGACAGGCCGAAACTTCGCCATATATTTT. Translating gives CASSESRTGRNFAIYF.

Here the CDR3 DNA reads TGTGCCAGCAGCCGACAAACAGGGGCCTTTCAAGAGACCCAGTACTTC. The encoded protein is CASSRQTGAFQETQYF. The chain is built from TRBV11-3 and TRBJ2-5; TRBD1 agrees at 7 bases. In germline, CDR1 is SGHNT, CDR2 YENEEA. Trimming removed 5 bases from V and 2 bases from J; junction bases left unmatched: 11. The CDR3 loop spans 16 amino acids. Full variable domain (rest looked up from reference TRBV11-3 and TRBJ2-5): EAGVVQSPRYKIIEKKQPVAFWCNPISGHNTLYWYLQNLGQGPELLIRYENEEAVDDSQLPKDRFSAERLKGVDSTLKIQPAELGDSAVYLCASSRQTGAFQETQYFGPGTRLLVL.

The chain has TRBV28 and TRBJ1-1; D is perhaps TRBD1 (6 bases). V lost 5 bases and J 5 bases, leaving 15 bases between the germline ends. The germline V gene encodes CDR1 MDHEN and CDR2 SYDVKM. This CDR3 is built from 14 residues. CDR3 residues: CASSPIGGWTEAFF. In nucleotides, the CDR3 is TGTGCCAGCAGTCCGATAGGGGGGTGGACTGAAGCTTTCTTT.

The chain couples TRBV5-1 to TRBJ1-1, with D perhaps TRBD1 (6 bases). V lost 3 bases and J lost 1, with 19 bases in between. The CDR3 loop spans 17 amino acids. The germline CDR1 and CDR2 sequences are SGHRS and YFSETQ. CDR3 sequence: CASSWTSQGLRNTEAFF. Written as DNA, the CDR3 is TGCGCCAGCAGCTGGACATCACAGGGACTGAGGAACACTGAAGCTTTCTTT.